Sequencing of this T cell receptor beta chain was carried out in a study of T cell repertoires in cytomegalovirus infection. Study-wide results and limits: Identification of carriers of CMV plus the relevant HLA was achieved through cumulative public TCR beta family frequency.

From the reads, TCRdb called clonotypes with MiXCR, one entry per CDR3 protein. The data contain 700,000 to 900,000 distinct CDR3 sequences, roughly 28% of them seen just once; the ten biggest clones take up around 13%. Many counts were recorded for this clonotype. What it recognizes is unknown. Per the germline V gene, CDR1 is SGHVS and CDR2 is FQNEAQ. The V and J ends lost 5 bases and 3 bases, in that order; junction bases with no gene match: 8. The CDR3 runs 15 residues. The sequence derives from a human donor in good health (CMV status not recorded). Some clones in this sample may be carry-over from other donors' samples. The chain couples TRBV7-8 to TRBJ2-7, with 9 bases fitting TRBD1. The sample here was cultured CD8+ T cells from PBMCs, taken from culture after CMV antigen stimulation. Here the CDR3 DNA reads TGTGCCAGCAGCCCGCCCGGGACAGGGTTCTACGAGCAGTACTTC. Translated, it gives CASSPPGTGFYEQYF.